This entry describes one T cell receptor (beta chain). A second PCR of roughly 6 to 12 cycles used a sample-barcoded 5' primer and a J-beta primer mix. TCRdb independently ran MiXCR on the 5' RACE reads; one entry per CDR3 protein. This sample has approximately 800,000 distinct CDR3 sequences, with 40% to 65% found just once. This sample is part of a study of blood T cells in healthy people across ages. The germline CDR1 and CDR2 sequences are SGHAT and FQNNGV. The CDR3 sequence is 15 residues long. The V gene end was trimmed by 1 base and the J gene end by 7 bases; junction bases not matched to a gene: 4.

This sequence joins TRBV11-2 and TRBJ1-6; 7 nucleotides agree with TRBD1. Sequenced sample: blood. The TCR sequence derives from a man at least 80 years old in good health. This CDR3 reads CASSLGGQPNSPLHF. CDR3 coding DNA: TGTGCCAGCAGCTTAGGGGGACAGCCCAATTCACCCCTCCACTTT.